Following are 29 T cell receptor beta chains from one sample sequenced in a study of blood T cell repertoires in COVID-19 (dated by TCRdb to the early 2020s). Library preparation used the immunoSEQ multiplex PCR assay. In its TCRdb copy, this immuneACCESS table keeps in-frame sequences only and misses some clones. Where compared with another copy, unresolved V genes explain less than half of these, and the others have no known cause. This sample is represented by roughly 330,000 clones; around 87% of them were singletons. Approximately 5.3% of the sample lies in the top ten. The sequenced sample consisted of PBMCs or T cells enriched from blood (not recorded which). These receptors all come from a young woman who had recovered from COVID-19.

The chain links TRBV10-1 to TRBJ1-2, with unresolved D. Per the germline V gene, CDR1 is WNHNN and CDR2 is SYGVQD (reference sequence). This CDR3 region has 13 residues. Trimming took off 2 bases at V and 7 bases at J, with 11 bases between the two ends. CDR3 sequence (DNA): TGCGCCAGCAGTGAGCGGGGTACGGGTGGCTACACCTTC. It encodes CASSERGTGGYTF.

The V and J genes are TRBV7-2 and TRBJ2-6, with 7 bases matching TRBD1. From germline, CDR1 is SGHTA and CDR2 FQGNSA. The V and J ends lost 1 base and 0 bases, in that order; junction bases with no gene match: 9. CDR3 length: 19 residues. For the CDR3, the DNA is TGTGCCAGCAGCTTAGGACCGGGACAGTTCCTCTCTGGGGCCAACGTCCTGACTTTC. Its translation: CASSLGPGQFLSGANVLTF.

This chain links TRBV30 with TRBJ1-4; possible D gene TRBD1, 5 bases. Trimming pared 4 bases from V and 8 bases from J, leaving 14 bases between. CDR1 and CDR2 from the germline V gene are GTSNPN and SVGIG (reference sequence). The CDR3 spans 13 residues. For the CDR3, the DNA is TGTGCCTGGAAGATCCCAGGGTCCGAAAAACTGTTTTTT. This translates into CAWKIPGSEKLFF. Using reference TRBV30 and TRBJ1-4 for the parts outside the CDR3, the full variable domain is SQTIHQWPATLVQPVGSPLSLECTVEGTSNPNLYWYRQAAGRGLQLLFYSVGIGQISSEVPQNLSASRPQDRQFILSSKKLLLSDSGFYLCAWKIPGSEKLFFGSGTQLSVL.

For this clone: The junction shows a germline mismatch at one end, possibly a read error. This chain links TRBV3-1 (or the pseudogene TRBV3-2) with TRBJ1-3; D remains ambiguous. The CDR3 loop spans 15 amino acids. Germline values: CDR1 LGHDT, CDR2 YNNKEL (reference sequence). The CDR3 is CASSQRLDPGNTIYF. In DNA form, the CDR3 reads TGTGCCAGCAGCCAACGGCTAGACCCTGGTAACACCATATATTTT.

The chain joins TRBV7-8 to TRBJ2-7; D possibly corresponds to TRBD1 (6 bases). The germline V and J ends were trimmed by 5 bases and 0 bases, with 17 bases remaining between them. The CDR3 is 16 amino acids. Germline V lookup: CDR1 SGHVS, CDR2 FQNEAQ. The CDR3, as DNA: TGTGCCAGCAGCCCTAAGCAAAGGACAGCCTCCTACGAGCAGTACTTC. Translating gives CASSPKQRTASYEQYF.

In its sample, this clone was seen many times. This chain connects TRBV13 to TRBJ2-3; possibly TRBD2 for D (6 bases). Trimming removed 6 bases from V and 3 bases from J, with 22 bases in between. CDR1 and CDR2 from the germline V gene are PRHDT and FYEKMQ (reference sequence). This CDR3 is built from 17 residues. CDR3 amino acids: CASSASDPPLRTDTQYF. The CDR3 DNA sequence: TGTGCCAGCAGTGCTAGCGACCCCCCCCTTCGTACAGATACGCAGTATTTT.

This chain links TRBV7-2 with TRBJ1-1; D uncertain. The CDR3 consists of 15 residues. Trimming stripped 5 bases from V and 0 bases from J, with 13 bases between. CDR1 is SGHTA and CDR2 is FQGNSA in the germline V gene. CDR3 nucleotides: TGTGCCAGCAGCCTGAGGGTTCCCCTGAACACTGAAGCTTTCTTT. Protein sequence: CASSLRVPLNTEAFF.

In this sample, this clone turned up a few times. The rearrangement uses TRBV19 and TRBJ1-1; 7 bases match TRBD1. The CDR3 has 14 residues. Germline values: CDR1 LNHDA, CDR2 SQIVND (reference sequence). V trimming: 5 bases; J trimming: 4 bases; junction bases outside the gene matches: 7. The CDR3 sequence: CASSPRQGATEAFF. The CDR3, as DNA: TGTGCCAGTAGTCCCCGACAGGGTGCCACTGAAGCTTTCTTT.

The chain combines TRBV15 with TRBJ1-4, with D perhaps TRBD1 (6 bases). V was cut by 1 base and J by 7 bases, with 16 bases left in between. CDR1 and CDR2 from the germline V gene are LNHNV and YYDKDF (reference sequence). The CDR3 has 16 residues. CDR3 nucleotide sequence: TGTGCCACCAGCAGAGGAGGGGGGGGCGCGAGTGAAAAACTGTTTTTT. Amino acids: CATSRGGGGASEKLFF. The whole variable domain, filled in from reference TRBV15 and TRBJ1-4, reads DAMVIQNPRYQVTQFGKPVTLSCSQTLNHNVMYWYQQKSSQAPKLLFHYYDKDFNNEADTPDNFQSRRPNTSFCFLDIRSPGLGDTAMYLCATSRGGGGASEKLFFGSGTQLSVL.

This chain links TRBV28 with TRBJ1-5; no reliable D call. Germline V gene data show CDR1 as MDHEN and CDR2 as SYDVKM. V was shortened by 8 bases and J by 3 bases, with 8 bases between the two germline ends. The CDR3 totals 12 residues. Written as DNA, the CDR3 is TGTGCCAGCCATGGGCCCAATCAGCCCCAGCATTTT. Its translation: CASHGPNQPQHF.

The chain uses TRBV18 and TRBJ2-7, with 9 bases identical to TRBD1. The CDR3 spans 14 residues. The trim removed 2 bases at V and 4 bases at J, leaving 3 bases unmatched. The germline CDR1 and CDR2 sequences are KGHSH and LQKENI. CDR3 sequence reads: CASSPGTGNYEQYF. The DNA of the CDR3 is TGTGCCAGCTCACCAGGGACAGGGAATTACGAGCAGTACTTC.

The V gene is TRBV3-1 (or the pseudogene TRBV3-2), the J gene TRBJ2-7, with D uncertain. Germline V gene data show CDR1 as LGHDT and CDR2 as YNNKEL (reference sequence). Trimming stripped 1 base from V and 0 bases from J, with 7 bases between. CDR3 size: 14 residues. DNA for the CDR3: TGTGCCAGCAGCCAAGCAGGTGCCTCCTACGAGCAGTACTTC. It codes for CASSQAGASYEQYF.

Concerning this clone: This specimen includes other DNA sequences encoding the same CDR3. The chain couples TRBV7-2 to TRBJ1-5; no clear D. In germline, CDR1 is SGHTA, CDR2 FQGNSA. The CDR3 runs to 13 residues. The V end lost 2 bases, the J end lost 4 bases, and 6 bases lay between the germline ends. CDR3 residues: CASSLRGNQPQHF. The DNA of the CDR3 is TGTGCCAGCAGCTTAAGAGGGAATCAGCCCCAGCATTTT.

The genes are TRBV12-3 or TRBV12-4 and TRBJ2-3; D unclear. There are 12 residues in the CDR3. Trimming cost V 6 bases and J 4 bases, with 8 bases left between them. The CDR3 sequence: CASSQAPDTQYF. Here the CDR3 DNA reads TGTGCCAGCAGCCAGGCGCCAGATACGCAGTATTTT.

J is TRBJ1-2 and V is TRBV6-5, with TRBD1 identical over 7 bases. Germline values: CDR1 MNHEY, CDR2 SVGAGI. Losses at the gene ends were 5 bases for V and 7 bases for J; bases not matched to a gene: 7. This CDR3 is built from 13 residues. DNA for the CDR3: TGTGCCAGCAGTACTTCCAGGGGGGCTGGCTACACCTTC. Its translation: CASSTSRGAGYTF.

The J gene is TRBJ2-7, the V gene TRBV6-5; D remains unclear. Germline CDR1 reads MNHEY; CDR2 reads SVGAGI. The CDR3 loop spans 12 amino acids. The V and J ends lost 4 bases and 4 bases respectively, with 8 bases between them. CDR3: CASSSNSYEQYF. Written as DNA, the CDR3 is TGTGCCAGCAGTTCCAACAGTTACGAGCAGTACTTC.

This sequence joins TRBV9 and TRBJ2-2, with 8 bases fitting TRBD1. The CDR3 has 15 residues. Germline loops: CDR1 SGDLS, CDR2 YYNGEE. V shed 4 bases and J 3 bases; nucleotides not matched to a gene: 5. CDR3 region: CASSLGQGYTGELFF. The DNA for the CDR3 is TGTGCCAGCAGCCTCGGACAGGGCTACACCGGGGAGCTGTTTTTT.

The table lists this clone with a count of one. This chain connects TRBV4-1 to TRBJ2-3; a possible D gene is TRBD1 (7 bases). Per germline, CDR1 MGHRA and CDR2 YSYEKL. This CDR3 is built from 17 residues. Trimming cost V 4 bases and J 5 bases, with 22 bases left between them. The CDR3 DNA sequence: TGCGCCAGCAGCCCCCCCGGACAGGAGGGGATAGTAGATACGCAGTATTTT. It specifies CASSPPGQEGIVDTQYF.

V is TRBV19 and J is TRBJ2-3, with TRBD2 identical over 10 bases. Germline V CDR1 and CDR2: LNHDA, SQIVND (reference sequence). V dropped 6 bases and J dropped 5; count of bases not matched to a gene: 2. CDR3 size: 13 residues. In DNA, the CDR3 is TGTGCCAGTAGACTAGCGGGGAAAGATACGCAGTATTTT. Translating gives CASRLAGKDTQYF.

V is TRBV19 and J is TRBJ1-1; TRBD1 is a possible D gene (6 bases). The CDR3 spans 15 residues. CDR1 and CDR2 (germline): LNHDA, SQIVND (reference sequence). Trimming took 1 base from V and 1 from J, leaving 10 bases between them. CDR3 sequence reads: CASSIAGRGNTEAFF. CDR3 nucleotides: TGTGCCAGTAGTATAGCTGGCAGGGGGAACACTGAAGCTTTCTTT.

J is TRBJ1-2 and V is TRBV7-3; D gene unclear. CDR1 and CDR2 from the germline V gene are SGHTA and FQGTGA. This CDR3 has 13 residues. Trimming cost V 3 bases and J 0 bases, with 5 bases left between them. The DNA of the CDR3 is TGTGCCAGCAGCTTCCGGGCTAACTATGGCTACACCTTC. It codes for CASSFRANYGYTF.

V and J are TRBV30 and TRBJ2-5; 13 positions match TRBD2. This CDR3 has 16 amino acids. Trimming took 4 bases from V and 2 from J; bases not matched to a gene: 7. CDR1 is GTSNPN, CDR2 SVGIG, per germline (reference sequence). The CDR3 DNA reads TGTGCCTGGATGTCCGGGACTAGCGGGGATCAAGAGACCCAGTACTTC. Its translation is CAWMSGTSGDQETQYF. Combining the CDR3 with reference TRBV30 and TRBJ2-5 gives the whole variable domain SQTIHQWPATLVQPVGSPLSLECTVEGTSNPNLYWYRQAAGRGLQLLFYSVGIGQISSEVPQNLSASRPQDRQFILSSKKLLLSDSGFYLCAWMSGTSGDQETQYFGPGTRLLVL.

The V gene is TRBV7-9, the J gene TRBJ2-7, with D perhaps given as TRBD1 or TRBD2 (6 bases each). The CDR3 covers 12 residues. V lost 10 bases to trimming and J lost 9 bases, with 19 bases between them. Germline V lookup: CDR1 SEHNR, CDR2 FQNEAQ (reference sequence). The CDR3 nucleotides read TGTGCCACCAGGGGAGGCAAAAACGTGCAGTACTTC. It specifies CATRGGKNVQYF.

The chain couples TRBV28 to TRBJ1-5, with D possibly matching TRBD1 (6 bases). From germline, CDR1 is MDHEN and CDR2 SYDVKM. V dropped 6 bases and J dropped 5 bases, with 17 bases sitting between them. The CDR3 totals 15 residues. DNA of the CDR3: TGTGCCAGCAGGGAGCCTGGGGGGGCCCATCAGCCCCAGCATTTT. Its translation is CASREPGGAHQPQHF.

The V gene is TRBV18, the J gene TRBJ1-2; TRBD1 agrees at 7 bases. Germline V gene lookup returns CDR1 KGHSH and CDR2 LQKENI. Trimming removed 6 bases from V and 8 bases from J; junction bases left unmatched: 12. The CDR3 spans 14 residues. The CDR3 DNA sequence: TGTGCCAGCTCTCCTACAGGGGAATTTGGAGGCTACACCTTC. Translating it yields CASSPTGEFGGYTF.

Here the CDR3 reads CAISVGQNTEAFF. CDR3 nucleotide sequence: TGTGCCATCAGTGTTGGACAAAACACTGAAGCTTTCTTT. The rearrangement joins TRBV10-3 to TRBJ1-1; tentatively, D is TRBD1 (5 bases). Germline CDR1 is ENHRY and CDR2 is SYGVKD. Trimming cost V 4 bases and J 2 bases, with 8 bases left between them. The CDR3 loop spans 13 amino acids.

V gene TRBV3-1 (or the pseudogene TRBV3-2) combines with J gene TRBJ1-4; tentative D call: TRBD1 (6 bases). Germline V gene data show CDR1 as LGHDT and CDR2 as YNNKEL (reference sequence). The V and J ends lost 4 bases and 4 bases respectively, with 16 bases between them. CDR3 length equals 16 residues. The CDR3 region has the DNA TGTGCCAGCAGCCGAGGCTTGGACAGCATTAATGAAAAACTGTTTTTT. Its translation: CASSRGLDSINEKLFF.

This clone was seen once. This sequence joins TRBV6-5 and TRBJ1-1, with 7 bases matching TRBD1. The CDR3 totals 14 residues. After removal of 7 bases from V and 2 bases from J, the junction contained 7 bases not matched to a gene. Germline V gene lookup returns CDR1 MNHEY and CDR2 SVGAGI. CDR3 sequence reads: CASMPGTVNTEAFF. For the CDR3, the DNA is TGTGCCAGCATGCCCGGGACAGTAAACACTGAAGCTTTCTTT.

The V and J genes are TRBV6-5 and TRBJ2-1, with TRBD1 matching over 7 bases. Germline trimming cut 0 bases from V and 4 bases from J; bases unmatched to any gene: 0. This CDR3 is 14 amino acids long. The germline gives CDR1 MNHEY, CDR2 SVGAGI. The CDR3 DNA reads as TGTGCCAGCAGTTACTCGGGACAGTACAATGAGCAGTTCTTC. This translates into CASSYSGQYNEQFF.